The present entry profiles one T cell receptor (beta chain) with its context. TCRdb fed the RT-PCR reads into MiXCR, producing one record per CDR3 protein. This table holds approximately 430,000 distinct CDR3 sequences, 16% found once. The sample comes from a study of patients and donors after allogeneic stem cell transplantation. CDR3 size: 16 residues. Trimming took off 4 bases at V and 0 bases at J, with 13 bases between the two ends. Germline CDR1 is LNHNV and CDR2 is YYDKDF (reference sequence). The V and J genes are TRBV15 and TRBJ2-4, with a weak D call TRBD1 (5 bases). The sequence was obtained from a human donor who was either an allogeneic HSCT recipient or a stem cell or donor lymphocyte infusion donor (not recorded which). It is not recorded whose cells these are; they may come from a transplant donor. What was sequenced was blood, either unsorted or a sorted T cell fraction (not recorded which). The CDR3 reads CATSTRQTLAKNIQYF. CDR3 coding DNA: TGTGCCACCAGCACCCGACAGACCCTAGCCAAAAACATTCAGTACTTC.